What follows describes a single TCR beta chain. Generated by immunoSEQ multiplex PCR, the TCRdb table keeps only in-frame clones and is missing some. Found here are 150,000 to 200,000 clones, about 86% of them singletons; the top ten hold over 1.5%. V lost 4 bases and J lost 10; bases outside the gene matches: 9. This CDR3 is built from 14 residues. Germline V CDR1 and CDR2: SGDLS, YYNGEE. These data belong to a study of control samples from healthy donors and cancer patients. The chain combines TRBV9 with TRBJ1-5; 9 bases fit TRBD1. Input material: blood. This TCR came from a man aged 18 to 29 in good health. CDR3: CASSRTGTGYPQHF. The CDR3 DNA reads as TGTGCCAGCAGCCGGACCGGGACAGGGTATCCCCAGCATTTT. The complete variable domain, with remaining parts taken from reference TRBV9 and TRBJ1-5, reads DSGVTQTPKHLITATGQRVTLRCSPRSGDLSVYWYQQSLDQGLQFLIQYYNGEERAKGNILERFSAQQFPDLHSELNLSSLELGDSALYFCASSRTGTGYPQHFGDGTRLSIL.